The 18 T cell receptor beta chains given below trace back to one sample, sequenced in a study of CD8 T cells in Susac syndrome. An input of roughly 0.5 to 1 ug of RNA was subjected to reverse transcription using random hexamers. TCRdb redid the calling of the immunoSEQ multiplex PCR reads with MiXCR, one entry per CDR3 protein. This sample has 84,000 or so distinct CDR3 sequences, with around 93% found just once. Sequencing input: CD8+ T cells from PBMCs. Every receptor here comes from a human donor with Susac syndrome.

Of note for this clonotype: Relative to the germline gene, one junction end is altered; a read error may explain this. The chain has TRBV30 and TRBJ2-5; D is possibly TRBD1 or TRBD2 (7 bases each). CDR1 and CDR2 from the germline V gene are GTSNPN and SVGIG (reference sequence). This CDR3 comprises 12 residues. The CDR3: CAGRGRAETQYF. The DNA of the CDR3 is TGTGCCGGGAGGGGGCGCGCGGAGACCCAGTACTTC.

The J gene is TRBJ2-3, the V gene TRBV29-1, with D unresolved. Germline V gene lookup returns CDR1 SQVTM and CDR2 ANQGSEA. This CDR3 has 12 residues. V dropped 3 bases and J dropped 1 base, with 5 bases sitting between them. The CDR3 here is CSVEDGTDTQYF. The CDR3 bases are TGCAGCGTTGAGGACGGCACAGATACGCAGTATTTT.

The chain is built from TRBV12-3 or TRBV12-4 and TRBJ2-3; TRBD2 matches 9 bases. The CDR3 sequence is 18 residues long. J lost 3 bases, V lost 5 bases, and 15 bases had no gene match. The CDR3 DNA is TGTGCCAGCAGTCAACAGCGGGAGGAGAGAATTGCGACAGATACGCAGTATTTT. Its protein is CASSQQREERIATDTQYF.

The chain uses TRBV5-6 and TRBJ2-1, with D unresolved. The germline gives CDR1 SGHDT, CDR2 YYEEEE. The CDR3 is made up of 14 amino acids. Trimming shortened V by 1 base and J by 2 bases, and 7 bases separated the two germline ends. CDR3 amino acids: CASSLLNPYNEQFF. CDR3 DNA: TGTGCCAGCAGCTTGCTCAACCCCTACAATGAGCAGTTCTTC.

The chain uses TRBV5-4 and TRBJ1-2; D remains unclear. CDR3 length: 14 residues. Trimming left V 4 bases short and J 6 bases short, with 16 bases between. Germline values: CDR1 SGHNT, CDR2 YYREEE (reference sequence). CDR3 in DNA: TGTGCCAGCAGCGAAGGAGGAGACGCGGATGGCTACACCTTC. Translation gives CASSEGGDADGYTF.

The chain has TRBV5-1 and TRBJ1-4, with 8 bases identical to TRBD1. From germline, CDR1 is SGHRS and CDR2 YFSETQ. The CDR3 is made up of 13 amino acids. With 4 bases clipped from V and 10 bases from J, the junction kept 6 bases outside the gene matches. As DNA, the CDR3 is TGCGCCAGCAGCACCGAAGGGACAGGAAAACTGTTTTTT. Its protein product is CASSTEGTGKLFF.

The chain uses TRBV4-1 and TRBJ1-5; D remains ambiguous. Germline V lookup: CDR1 MGHRA, CDR2 YSYEKL. The CDR3 is made up of 13 amino acids. Between the trimmed V and J ends, which lost 0 bases and 5 bases, there was a span of 5 bases. The CDR3 DNA is TGCGCCAGCAGCCAAGAGTGGGATCAGCCCCAGCATTTT. This sequence encodes CASSQEWDQPQHF.

This sequence joins TRBV12-3 or TRBV12-4 and TRBJ1-2; 9 bases agree with TRBD1. V trimming: 3 bases; J trimming: 4 bases; junction bases outside the gene matches: 15. The CDR3 runs to 18 residues. The CDR3 reads CASSFPGQGSPRGYGYTF. DNA of the CDR3: TGTGCCAGCAGTTTCCCTGGACAGGGGAGTCCACGGGGCTATGGCTACACCTTC.

The chain combines TRBV7-8 with TRBJ2-1; tentatively, D is TRBD2 (5 bases). Germline assignment: CDR1 SGHVS and CDR2 FQNEAQ. This CDR3 has 14 amino acids. Trimming took off 7 bases at V and 5 bases at J, with 15 bases between the two ends. CDR3 region: CASTRSGSHNEQFF. The CDR3 DNA reads as TGTGCCAGCACCCGATCGGGGTCTCACAATGAGCAGTTCTTC.

This clonotype has a single count. The V call is TRBV9, the J call TRBJ2-7, with D hard to call. The CDR3 totals 15 residues. Deletions cut 0 bases from V and 1 base from J, with 11 bases between. Germline CDR1 is SGDLS and CDR2 is YYNGEE. The CDR3 here is CASSVGGSFSYEQYF. CDR3 bases: TGTGCCAGCAGCGTAGGCGGTAGCTTTTCCTACGAGCAGTACTTC.

The chain has TRBV7-2 and TRBJ2-7; weak D call: TRBD2 (5 bases). Trimming shortened V by 2 bases and J by 7 bases, and 18 bases separated the two germline ends. The CDR3 contains 15 residues. Germline V gene lookup returns CDR1 SGHTA and CDR2 FQGNSA. CDR3 residues: CASSLHASSEGEQYF. CDR3 DNA sequence: TGTGCCAGCAGCTTACACGCTAGCTCCGAAGGGGAGCAGTACTTC.

The chain employs TRBV2 and TRBJ2-3; D gene ambiguous. The CDR3 is 15 residues long. Trimming cost V 2 bases and J 3 bases, with 12 bases left between them. CDR1 SNHLY and CDR2 FYNNEI come from the germline V gene. The CDR3 DNA follows: TGTGCCAGCAGTGAATCGCATCTGGGGACAGATACGCAGTATTTT. Its translation is CASSESHLGTDTQYF.

In its sample, this clonotype was seen once. The genes are TRBV14 and TRBJ1-1; D is perhaps TRBD1 (6 bases). Germline CDR1 reads SGHDN; CDR2 reads FVKESK. The length of the CDR3 is 16 residues. The V gene lost 5 bases and the J gene lost 1 base, with 17 bases spanning the gap. The CDR3 sequence is CASSTGQLDGNTEAFF. The CDR3 DNA reads TGTGCCAGCAGCACGGGACAACTCGATGGGAACACTGAAGCTTTCTTT.

The V and J genes are TRBV6-1 and TRBJ1-5; D possibly corresponds to TRBD1 (6 bases). Trimming cost V 6 bases and J 3 bases, with 15 bases left between them. Germline V gives CDR1 MNHNS, CDR2 SASEGT. The CDR3 loop spans 15 amino acids. The CDR3 loop is CASREFDRSNQPQHF. In DNA, the CDR3 is TGTGCCAGCAGGGAGTTCGACAGGTCCAATCAGCCCCAGCATTTT.

This chain joins TRBV5-1 and TRBJ2-7; either TRBD1 or TRBD2 may fit D (5 bases each). Germline-derived CDR1 and CDR2 are SGHRS and YFSETQ. The CDR3 extends over 15 amino acids. With 1 base removed from V and 5 bases from J, the gap between germline ends came to 16 bases. CDR3 amino acids: CASSLLGLGSHEQYF. The CDR3 DNA reads as TGCGCCAGCAGCTTGTTGGGGCTAGGGAGCCACGAGCAGTACTTC.

This clonotype was detected a few times. V usage is TRBV27 and J usage is TRBJ1-1; D remains ambiguous. The length of the CDR3 is 14 residues. CDR1 is MNHEY, CDR2 SMNVEV, per germline (reference sequence). Trimming took off 2 bases at V and 0 bases at J, with 7 bases between the two ends. The CDR3 nucleotides are TGTGCCAGCAGTTTAGAGGGTATGAACACTGAAGCTTTCTTT. Residues: CASSLEGMNTEAFF.

The CDR3 sequence is CASSLKPFDYASEQFF. For the CDR3, the DNA is TGTGCCAGCAGCCTAAAACCCTTCGACTACGCAAGTGAGCAGTTCTTC. The J gene is TRBJ2-1, the V gene TRBV3-1, with D possibly TRBD2 on 5 matching bases. CDR1 LGHDT and CDR2 YNNKEL come from the germline V gene (reference sequence). The V end lost 4 bases, the J end lost 9 bases, and 22 bases lay between the germline ends. CDR3 size: 16 residues.

The chain is built from TRBV12-3 or TRBV12-4 and TRBJ2-3; a possible D gene is TRBD1 (6 bases). Between the trimmed V and J ends, which lost 4 bases and 8 bases, there was a span of 13 bases. CDR3 length: 13 amino acids. CDR3 region: CASSSQGRGTQYF. Written as DNA, the CDR3 is TGTGCCAGCAGTTCCCAGGGCAGGGGTACGCAGTATTTT.